The clone carrying this T cell receptor (beta chain) was seen a handful of times. Its antigen remains unknown. The source of the sample is a study of T cell repertoires in cytomegalovirus infection. Looking at the study overall: Matching HLA type and CMV infection were both indicated by public TCR beta signatures. Findings of the study overall: Carriers of CMV and the relevant HLA type were discriminated by public TCR beta frequency.

The CDR3 runs 11 residues. Trimming left V 6 bases short and J 6 bases short, with 9 bases between. The germline gives CDR1 SGHAT, CDR2 FQNNGV. Via MiXCR, TCRdb re-called the reads, giving one row per CDR3 protein. The table shows about 120,000 distinct CDR3 sequences, with over 9.5% occurring only once. The sequence was obtained from a human donor in good health (CMV status not recorded). Some clones in this sample may be carry-over from other donors' samples. The chain links TRBV11-2 to TRBJ2-7; D is unclear. What was sequenced was PBMCs, sequenced either directly or after in vitro stimulation (not recorded which). CDR3 nucleotides: TGTGCCAGCAGGATCCGACGCGAGCAGTACTTC. It specifies CASRIRREQYF.